This T cell receptor beta chain was found in a study of T cells in Graves' hyperthyroidism and ophthalmopathy. General study findings and limits: Patients with ophthalmopathy were separated from those with stable hyperthyroidism by a 13 V-J model.

Each diagnosis drew on symptoms, thyroxine, TRAb, thyroid ultrasound and orbital computed tomography findings. This CDR3 spans 14 amino acids. Between the trimmed V and J ends, which lost 0 bases and 7 bases, there was a span of 8 bases. The germline V gene encodes CDR1 SGHRS and CDR2 YFSETQ. Amplified TCR beta CDR3 regions derived from RNA transcripts. The primer set for the first-round RT-PCR of the TCR CDR3 was HTBI. TCRdb called the multiplex PCR reads again in MiXCR, with one record for every CDR3 protein. The sample yields hundreds of thousands of distinct CDR3 sequences, over 15% seen once. On this clonotype: Its specificity is unknown.

The sequence was obtained from a woman aged 18 to 35 with Graves' hyperthyroidism. The specimen sequenced was blood. The chain employs TRBV5-1 and TRBJ1-6, with unresolved D. The CDR3 reads CASSLEARNSPLHF. Here the CDR3 DNA reads TGCGCCAGCAGCTTGGAGGCTCGAAATTCACCCCTCCACTTT.